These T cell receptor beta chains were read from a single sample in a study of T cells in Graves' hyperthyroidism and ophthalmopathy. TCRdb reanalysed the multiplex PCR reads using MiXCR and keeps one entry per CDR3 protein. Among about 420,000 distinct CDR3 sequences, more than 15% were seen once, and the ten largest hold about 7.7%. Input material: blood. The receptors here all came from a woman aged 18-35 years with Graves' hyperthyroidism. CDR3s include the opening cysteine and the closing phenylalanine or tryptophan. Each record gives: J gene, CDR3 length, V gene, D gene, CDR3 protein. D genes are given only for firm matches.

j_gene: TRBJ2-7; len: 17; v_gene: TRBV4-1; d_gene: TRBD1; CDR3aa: CASSQDGPGQGPYEQYF
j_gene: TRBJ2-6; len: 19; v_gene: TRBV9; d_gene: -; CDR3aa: CASSVAERTDLSGANVLTF
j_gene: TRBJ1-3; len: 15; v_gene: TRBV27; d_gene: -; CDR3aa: CASSLSWGAGNTIYF
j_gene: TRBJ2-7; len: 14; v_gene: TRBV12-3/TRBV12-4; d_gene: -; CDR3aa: CASSLSPHSYEQYF
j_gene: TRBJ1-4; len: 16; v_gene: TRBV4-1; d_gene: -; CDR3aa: CASSPPERGFNEKLFF
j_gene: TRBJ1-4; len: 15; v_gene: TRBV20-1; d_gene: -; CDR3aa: CSALRGGGVEEKLFF
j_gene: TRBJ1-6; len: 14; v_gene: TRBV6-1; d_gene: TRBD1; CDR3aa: CASSMTGKFPPLHF
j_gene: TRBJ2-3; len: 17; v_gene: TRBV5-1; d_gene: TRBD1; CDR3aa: CASSSTLAGQGADTQYF
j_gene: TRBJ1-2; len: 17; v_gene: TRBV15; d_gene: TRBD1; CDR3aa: CATSTSGTGGLVNGYTF
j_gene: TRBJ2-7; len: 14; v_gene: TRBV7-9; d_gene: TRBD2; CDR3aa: CASSLGLAGVEQYF
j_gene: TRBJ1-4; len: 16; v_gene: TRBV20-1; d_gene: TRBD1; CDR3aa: CSARAPSGTGNEKLFF
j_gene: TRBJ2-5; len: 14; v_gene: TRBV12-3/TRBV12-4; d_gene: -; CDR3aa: CASSLGDYQETQYF
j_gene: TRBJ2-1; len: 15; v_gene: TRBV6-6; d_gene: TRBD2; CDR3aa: CASSYREGSYNEQFF
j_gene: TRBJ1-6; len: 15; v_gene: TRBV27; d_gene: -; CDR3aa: CASSSGTIDNSPLHF
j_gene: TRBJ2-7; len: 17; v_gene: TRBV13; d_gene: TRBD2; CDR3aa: CASSSRRSGRVGDEQYF
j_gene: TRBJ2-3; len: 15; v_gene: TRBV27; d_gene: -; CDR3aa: CASSFYRGGTDTQYF
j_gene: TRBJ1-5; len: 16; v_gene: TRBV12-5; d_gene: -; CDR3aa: CASGLDGRGFNQPQHF
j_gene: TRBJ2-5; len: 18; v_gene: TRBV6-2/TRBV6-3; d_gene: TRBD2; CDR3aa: CASSVTRQSGTIQETQYF
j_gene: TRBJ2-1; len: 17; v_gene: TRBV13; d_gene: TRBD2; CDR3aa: CASSSPFSGGAGNEQFF
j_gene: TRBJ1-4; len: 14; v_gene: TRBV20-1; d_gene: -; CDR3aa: CSARDRRAGEKLFF
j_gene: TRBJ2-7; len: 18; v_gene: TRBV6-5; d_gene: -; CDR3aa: CASSYPFEPRDNSYEQYF
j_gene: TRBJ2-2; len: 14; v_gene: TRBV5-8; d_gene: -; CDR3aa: CASSSSLHTGELFF
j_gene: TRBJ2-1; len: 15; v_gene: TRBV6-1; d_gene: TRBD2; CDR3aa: CASKKREVGTNEQFF
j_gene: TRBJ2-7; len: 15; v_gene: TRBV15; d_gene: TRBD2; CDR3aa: CATSRDSGGAYEQYF
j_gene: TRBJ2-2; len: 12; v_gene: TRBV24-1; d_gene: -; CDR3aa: CATSEYTGELFF
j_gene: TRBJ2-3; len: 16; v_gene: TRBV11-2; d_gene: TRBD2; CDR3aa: CASSQGASGGADTQYF
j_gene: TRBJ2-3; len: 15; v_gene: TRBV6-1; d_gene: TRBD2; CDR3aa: CASSVTSGSPDTQYF
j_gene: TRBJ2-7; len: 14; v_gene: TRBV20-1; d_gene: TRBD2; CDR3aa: CSAGVAGGPGEQYF
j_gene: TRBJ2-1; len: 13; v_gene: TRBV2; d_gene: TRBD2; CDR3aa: CARSGGLYNEQFF
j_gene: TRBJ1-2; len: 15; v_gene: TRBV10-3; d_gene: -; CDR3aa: CAIRGAGPVKKGYTF
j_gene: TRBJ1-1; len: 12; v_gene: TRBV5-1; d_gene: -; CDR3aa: CASSFVGTEAFF
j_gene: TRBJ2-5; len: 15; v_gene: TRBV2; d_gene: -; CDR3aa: CASSVARVVFETQYF
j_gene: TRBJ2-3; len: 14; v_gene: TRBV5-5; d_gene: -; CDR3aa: CASSLNTGTDTQYF
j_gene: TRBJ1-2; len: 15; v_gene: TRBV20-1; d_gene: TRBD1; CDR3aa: CSARAGTGDSNGYTF
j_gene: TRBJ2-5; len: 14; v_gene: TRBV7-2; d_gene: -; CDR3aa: CASSLEVLSRRVNF
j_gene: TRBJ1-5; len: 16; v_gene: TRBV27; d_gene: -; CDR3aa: CASSTGQNVGNQPQHF
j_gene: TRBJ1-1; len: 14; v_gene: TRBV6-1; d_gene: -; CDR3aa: CASSEAQESTEAFF
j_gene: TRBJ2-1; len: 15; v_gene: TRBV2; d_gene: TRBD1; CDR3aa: CASSGPGQGGGEQFF
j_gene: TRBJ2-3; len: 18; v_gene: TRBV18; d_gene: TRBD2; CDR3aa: CASSPPYGLASSTDTQYF
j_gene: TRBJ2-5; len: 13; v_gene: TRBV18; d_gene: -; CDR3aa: CASSQGEQETQYF
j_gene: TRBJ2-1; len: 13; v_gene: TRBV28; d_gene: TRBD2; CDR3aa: CASGLAGINEQFF
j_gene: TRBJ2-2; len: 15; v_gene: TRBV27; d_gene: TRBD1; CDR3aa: CASSPDRGGTGELSF
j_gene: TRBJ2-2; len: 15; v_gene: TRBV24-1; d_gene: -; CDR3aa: CATSDSTPNTGELFF
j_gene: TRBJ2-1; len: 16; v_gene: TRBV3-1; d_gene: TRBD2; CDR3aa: CASRGAGGWSYNEQFF
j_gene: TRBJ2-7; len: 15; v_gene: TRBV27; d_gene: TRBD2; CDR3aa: CASSPSGGTTYEQYF
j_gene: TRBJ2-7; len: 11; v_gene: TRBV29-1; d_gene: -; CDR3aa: CSAEAGYEQYF
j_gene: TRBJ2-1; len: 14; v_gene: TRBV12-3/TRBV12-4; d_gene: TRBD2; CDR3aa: CASSFRGGANEQFF
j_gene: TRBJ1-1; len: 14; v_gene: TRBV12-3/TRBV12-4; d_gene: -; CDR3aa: CASSLLGEGSEAFF
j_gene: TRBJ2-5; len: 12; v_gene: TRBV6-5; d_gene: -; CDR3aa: CASSYGKETQYF
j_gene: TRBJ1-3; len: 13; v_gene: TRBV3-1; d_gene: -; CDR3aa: CASSKDMRNTIYF
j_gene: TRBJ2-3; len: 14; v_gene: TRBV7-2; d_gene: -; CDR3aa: CASSRGIAADTQYF
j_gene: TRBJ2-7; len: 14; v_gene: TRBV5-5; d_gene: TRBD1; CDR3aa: CASSLQTGGYEQYF
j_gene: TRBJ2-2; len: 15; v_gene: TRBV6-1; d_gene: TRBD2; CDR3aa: CASTVSGGAAGELFF
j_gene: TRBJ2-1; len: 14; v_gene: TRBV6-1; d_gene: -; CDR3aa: CATQSWKLALEQFF
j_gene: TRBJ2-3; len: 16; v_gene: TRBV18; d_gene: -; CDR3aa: CASSPLSRASTDTQYF